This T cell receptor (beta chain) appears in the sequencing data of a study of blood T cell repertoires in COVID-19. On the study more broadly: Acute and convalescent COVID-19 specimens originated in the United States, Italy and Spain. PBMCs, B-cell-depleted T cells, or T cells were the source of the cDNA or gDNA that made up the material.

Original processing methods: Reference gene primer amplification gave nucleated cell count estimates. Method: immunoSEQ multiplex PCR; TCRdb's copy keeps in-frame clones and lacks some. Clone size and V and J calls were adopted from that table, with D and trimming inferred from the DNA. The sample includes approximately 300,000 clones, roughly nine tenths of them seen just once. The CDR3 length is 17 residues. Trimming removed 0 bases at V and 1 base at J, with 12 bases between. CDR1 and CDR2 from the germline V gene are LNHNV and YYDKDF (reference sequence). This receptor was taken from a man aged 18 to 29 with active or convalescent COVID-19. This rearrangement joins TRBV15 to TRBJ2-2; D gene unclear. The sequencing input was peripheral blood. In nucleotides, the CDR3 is TGTGCCACCAGCAGAGATCCTGTGATGAGGAACACCGGGGAGCTGTTTTTT. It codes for CATSRDPVMRNTGELFF.